This TCR beta chain was identified in a study of early T cells in non-severe SARS-CoV-2 infection. As for the study in general: The authors sequenced bulk RNA from unsorted whole blood, leaving chains unpaired.

Unique molecular identifiers tagged individual cDNA molecules. TCRdb reprocessed the 5' RACE reads via MiXCR and lists one record per CDR3 protein. The sample includes about 26,000 distinct CDR3 sequences, approximately 4% of them seen just once. This clonotype appeared many times. Germline is not matched at one junction end, which may reflect a read error. This sequence was found in an adult who was a healthcare worker with PCR-confirmed SARS-CoV-2 infection or an uninfected control (not recorded which). The sample consisted of whole blood.

CDR3 sequence reads: CASSQEGYGFTF. CDR3 coding DNA: TGTGCCAGCAGCCAAGAGGGTTATGGCTTCACCTTC. The V gene is TRBV14, the J gene TRBJ1-2, with unresolved D. The CDR3 spans 12 residues. Germline CDR1 is SGHDN and CDR2 is FVKESK.